This T cell receptor (beta chain) was found in a study of molecular identifiers for immune sequencing clone quantification. This clonotype appeared a few times. Its specificity is not known. General study findings and limits: In cases of identical TCR molecules sharing a barcode, highly expanded clone sizes could be underestimated. Effector cells kept over 97% of their molecules in clones above 20 RNA copies, while naive cells kept under 1% there.

TCRdb redid the calling of the PCR reads with MiXCR, one entry per CDR3 protein. This table has a few hundred thousand distinct CDR3 sequences, around 23% appearing once. Sorted inputs of roughly 20,000 to 1,000,000 cells, with 10%, 30% or 50% RNA, yielded naive CD8 libraries. This CDR3 spans 15 amino acids. Germline-derived CDR1 and CDR2 are SGHAT and FQNNGV. Germline trimming cut 5 bases from V and 8 bases from J; bases unmatched to any gene: 9. The V call is TRBV11-2, the J call TRBJ2-3, with 11 bases aligning to TRBD2. Sequencing input: naive CD8+ T cells from blood, with Jurkat cell RNA spiked in. Indicated subset: FACS-sorted CD8+CD4-CCR7+CD45RA+ naive T cells. The clonotype comes from a human donor in good health. Some libraries in this study had Jurkat cell RNA spiked in. CDR3 sequence (DNA): TGTGCCAGCAGCCTACTAGCGGGGGACCTCGGTACGCAGTATTTT. It specifies CASSLLAGDLGTQYF.